Presented here are 4 T cell receptor beta chains from one specimen sequenced in a study of blood T cell repertoires in COVID-19. Clones were read by immunoSEQ multiplex PCR, and TCRdb kept only the in-frame ones, dropping some. Found here are 150,000 or so clones, 70% to 90% of them singletons; the top ten hold under 4.5%. Material for sequencing was PBMCs or T cells enriched from blood (not recorded which). These receptors were taken from a man aged 50 or older who had recovered from COVID-19.

This clone came up once. This chain uses TRBV25-1 with TRBJ1-6, with 7 bases fitting TRBD1. Looked up from germline, CDR1 is MGHDK and CDR2 is SYGVNS. CDR3 size: 13 residues. With V trimmed by 3 bases and J by 9 bases, 2 bases remained unmatched. The CDR3 is CASSDHRGSPLHF. The CDR3 DNA follows: TGTGCCAGCAGTGATCACAGGGGTTCACCCCTCCACTTT.

This clone was seen a few times. The rearrangement links TRBV12-5 to TRBJ2-3, with TRBD2 identical over 16 bases. The J segment lost 4 bases and the V segment lost 6 bases, leaving 4 bases of the junction unmatched. Germline V gene data show CDR1 as LGHNT and CDR2 as FRNRAP. The CDR3 totals 16 residues. The CDR3 nucleotides are TGTGCTAGTGGAACCGGGACTAGCGGGGGGGCAGATACGCAGTATTTT. It codes for CASGTGTSGGADTQYF.

The chain recombines TRBV6-1 with TRBJ1-5; no firm D call. The germline V and J ends were trimmed by 3 bases and 4 bases, with 7 bases remaining between them. The CDR3 spans 13 residues. Germline lookup yields CDR1 MNHNS and CDR2 SASEGT. The CDR3 nucleotides read TGTGCCAGCAGTGATATGCGGAATCAGCCCCAGCATTTT. Translating it yields CASSDMRNQPQHF.

V and J are TRBV2 and TRBJ2-7, with 7 bases fitting TRBD1. Germline CDR1 reads SNHLY; CDR2 reads FYNNEI. V was pared by 2 bases and J by 3 bases, with 4 bases of the junction left unmatched. CDR3 length: 14 residues. The CDR3 protein is CASSESPGGYEQYF. CDR3 bases: TGTGCCAGCAGTGAATCCCCAGGGGGCTACGAGCAGTACTTC.